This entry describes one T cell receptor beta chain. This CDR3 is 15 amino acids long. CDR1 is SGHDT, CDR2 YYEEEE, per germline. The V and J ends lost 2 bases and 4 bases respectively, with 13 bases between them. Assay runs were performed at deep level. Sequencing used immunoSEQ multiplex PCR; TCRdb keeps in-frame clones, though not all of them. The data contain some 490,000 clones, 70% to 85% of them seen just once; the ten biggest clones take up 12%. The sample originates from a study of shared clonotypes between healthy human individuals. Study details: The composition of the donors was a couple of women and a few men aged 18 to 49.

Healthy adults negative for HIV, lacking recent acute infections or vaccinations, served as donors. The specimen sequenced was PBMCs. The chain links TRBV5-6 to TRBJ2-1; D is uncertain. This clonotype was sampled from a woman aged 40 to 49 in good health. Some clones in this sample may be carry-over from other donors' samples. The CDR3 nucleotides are TGTGCCAGCAGCTTCGTGTCCCGTGGGTACAATGAGCAGTTCTTC. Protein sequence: CASSFVSRGYNEQFF.